The rows below give T cell receptor beta chains drawn from one sample of a study of vaccination effects on CD4 cells after COVID-19. Their specific antigens are unknown. Profiling relied on immunoSEQ multiplex PCR, and the TCRdb table lists in-frame clones only, not all of them. The sample carries more than 40,000 clones, 75% to 80% recorded once. Sequencing was performed on CD4+ T cells from PBMCs cultured without peptide, taken before COVID-19 vaccination. Receptor source: a human donor who had a prior SARS-CoV-2 infection. Both conserved end residues are part of each CDR3. D genes are given only for firm matches. A row's size may be missing; if present it is once, few, many or a size class.

size	D	V	J	DNA	CDR3
.	.	TRBV3-1/TRBV3-2	TRBJ2-6	TGTGCCAGCAGCCAAGACGCCGGGGCCAACGTCCTGACTTTC	CASSQDAGANVLTF
once	.	TRBV5-6	TRBJ1-1	TGTGCCAGCAGCTTGGTAGCCAAATCTGAAGCTTTCTTT	CASSLVAKSEAFF
.	TRBD2	TRBV4-1	TRBJ2-7	TGCGCCAGCAGCCAAGTCTGGGCTAGCGGGAGTTACGAGCAGTACTTC	CASSQVWASGSYEQYF
.	.	TRBV3-1/TRBV3-2	TRBJ2-3	TGTGCCAGCAGCCAAGAGATTGGGACCGACAAGACAGATACGCAGTATTTT	CASSQEIGTDKTDTQYF
.	.	TRBV7-8	TRBJ2-3	TGTGCCAGCAGCCCGTGGGGTGGAACGCAGTATTTT	CASSPWGGTQYF
.	.	TRBV5-1	TRBJ2-7	TGCGCCAGCCGGGAACAGGGCATTGGCGAGCAGTACTTC	CASREQGIGEQYF
once	TRBD2	TRBV19	TRBJ2-3	TGTGCCAGTAGTATATTTGGACTAGCGGGGGGAATGGATACGCAGTATTTT	CASSIFGLAGGMDTQYF
.	TRBD2	TRBV11-2	TRBJ2-7	TGTGCCAGCAGCTCCGGGGGGGTGTTCCGCTACGAGCAGTACTTC	CASSSGGVFRYEQYF
few	.	TRBV7-2	TRBJ2-5	TGTGCCAGCAGCTCCATCAGAGAGGAGACCCAGTACTTC	CASSSIREETQYF
.	.	TRBV11-2	TRBJ1-2	TGTGCCAGCAGCTACTCCGCCGCCTGGGCAGGGAGAGGTGGCTACACCTTC	CASSYSAAWAGRGGYTF
.	.	TRBV18	TRBJ1-2	TGTGCCAGCTCACCAGAGACAGCCCTAGTCTATGGCTACACCTTC	CASSPETALVYGYTF
many	TRBD1	TRBV5-1	TRBJ2-5	TGCGCCAGCAGCCCGGGGACAGGGGGCTACCAAGAGACCCAGTACTTC	CASSPGTGGYQETQYF
.	.	TRBV30	TRBJ1-3	TGTGCCTGGAGTGTATCGAACGCGAACACCATATATTTT	CAWSVSNANTIYF
.	TRBD1	TRBV4-3	TRBJ2-1	TGCGCCAGCAGCCCAGTCAAAACAGGGGGCTATGAGCAGTTCTTC	CASSPVKTGGYEQFF
.	.	TRBV11-1	TRBJ2-1	TGTGCCAGCAGCCATTTGGGGAATGAGCAGTTCTTC	CASSHLGNEQFF
.	TRBD1	TRBV2	TRBJ2-1	TGTGCCAGCAGGGACAGGGGCAATGAGCAGTTCTTC	CASRDRGNEQFF
.	.	TRBV9	TRBJ1-2	TGTGCCAGCAGCGTAGGGGAACATCGGGAAGGCTACACCTTC	CASSVGEHREGYTF
.	TRBD2	TRBV20-1	TRBJ2-7	TGCAGTGCTAGTGCGGGACTAGCGGGGCGAACCATTTACGAGCAGTACTTC	CSASAGLAGRTIYEQYF
.	TRBD2	TRBV20-1	TRBJ2-5	TGCAGTGCTAGTTTCGCTAGCGGGGGGTGGACCCAGTACTTC	CSASFASGGWTQYF
.	.	TRBV7-6	TRBJ2-3	TGTGCCAGCAGCTTAGGGCTAGCTAGCACAGATACGCAGTATTTT	CASSLGLASTDTQYF
few	.	TRBV5-1	TRBJ2-2	TGCGCCAGCAGCTTGCACGACAGGAGGAACACCGGGGAGCTGTTTTTT	CASSLHDRRNTGELFF
.	.	TRBV20-1	TRBJ2-3	TGCAGTGTTGGGCCGCGAGATACGCAGTATTTT	CSVGPRDTQYF
.	.	TRBV29-1	TRBJ2-3	TGCAGCGTTGAGGGGAGAGGGGGTACAAGCACAGATACGCAGTATTTT	CSVEGRGGTSTDTQYF
.	TRBD1	TRBV4-1	TRBJ2-1	TGCGCCAGCAGCCCGTCAGGACAGGAAATACACAATGAGCAGTTCTTC	CASSPSGQEIHNEQFF
.	TRBD2	TRBV5-4	TRBJ2-2	TGTGCCAGCAGCTTGGGACTAGCGCTATACACCGGGGAGCTGTTTTTT	CASSLGLALYTGELFF
few	TRBD2	TRBV20-1	TRBJ2-4	TGCAGTGCTGGACTAGCGCACATTCAGTACTTC	CSAGLAHIQYF
.	.	TRBV5-1	TRBJ1-1	TGCGCCAGCAGCTCCCAGGGCCGGGACACTGAAGCTTTCTTT	CASSSQGRDTEAFF
.	.	TRBV11-3	TRBJ2-5	TGTGCCAGCAGCCCTGATCCAGGGGAAGAGACCCAGTACTTC	CASSPDPGEETQYF
few	TRBD1	TRBV2	TRBJ2-7	TGTGCCAGCAGTGTGGAGTCAGGGGGCGCCTACGAGCAGTACTTC	CASSVESGGAYEQYF
.	TRBD2	TRBV28	TRBJ2-3	TGTGCCGGAGGACTAGGAACTGCTCCAGATACGCAGTATTTT	CAGGLGTAPDTQYF
.	TRBD2	TRBV7-2	TRBJ2-1	TGTGCCAGCAGCTTAATGACTAGCGGGACCAATGAGCAGTTCTTC	CASSLMTSGTNEQFF
.	.	TRBV28	TRBJ2-7	TGTGCCAGCAGTTTAGCAGGGAGAGAGCAGTACTTC	CASSLAGREQYF
.	TRBD1	TRBV4-1	TRBJ1-1	TGCGCCAGCAGCCAAGGGGGCCGACAGGGAATGAACACTGAAGCTTTCTTT	CASSQGGRQGMNTEAFF
once	TRBD1	TRBV9	TRBJ2-3	TGTGCCAGCAGCGCCGACGGGGGACAGGGGGCCGCAGATACGCAGTATTTT	CASSADGGQGAADTQYF
.	TRBD2	TRBV4-1	TRBJ2-3	TGCGCCAGCAGCCCGGGACTAGCGGGGGGGCCATATACGCAGTATTTT	CASSPGLAGGPYTQYF
.	.	TRBV7-9	TRBJ2-7	TGTGCCAGCAGCTCGTATAGACAATCCTACGAGCAGTACTTC	CASSSYRQSYEQYF
.	.	TRBV5-1	TRBJ1-2	TGCGCCAGCAGCCATGGAGCTGGGGGTGGCTACACCTTC	CASSHGAGGGYTF
.	.	TRBV21-1	TRBJ2-7	TGTGCCAGCAGCAAAAAATGGCTCCTCCCCAACACCCGGGACAGGGGTTACTACGAGCAGTACTTC	CASSKKWLLPNTRDRGYYEQYF
.	TRBD1	TRBV19	TRBJ1-4	TGTGCCAGTAGTATAAAGGGACAGGGACGTCGAAATGAAAAACTGTTTTTT	CASSIKGQGRRNEKLFF
.	TRBD2	TRBV29-1	TRBJ2-3	TGCAGCGTCGCGACAGGGACTAGCGAGGGGGGTACGCAGTATTTT	CSVATGTSEGGTQYF
.	.	TRBV9	TRBJ2-4	TGTGCCAGCAGCGTAGAGGGAGGGGGAAACATTCAGTACTTC	CASSVEGGGNIQYF
.	.	TRBV10-3	TRBJ1-2	TGTGCCATCAGGGGGGGCGCTTCTAACTATGGCTACACCTTC	CAIRGGASNYGYTF
.	.	TRBV5-4	TRBJ1-6	TGTGCCAGCAGCTTGGCCAGAAATTCACCCCTCCACTTT	CASSLARNSPLHF
.	.	TRBV5-6	TRBJ2-7	TGTGCCAGCAGCCTATGGACCGGGGTCAACGAGCAGTACTTC	CASSLWTGVNEQYF
.	.	TRBV9	TRBJ1-1	TGTGCCAGCAGCCCACGCTTTAGGGCTGACACTGAAGCTTTCTTT	CASSPRFRADTEAFF
.	TRBD1	TRBV9	TRBJ1-4	TGTGCCAGCAGCGTACGGGACAGGGCGGAAAAACTGTTTTTT	CASSVRDRAEKLFF
.	TRBD1	TRBV25-1	TRBJ2-3	TGTGCCAGCACCACCCCCCCCAGGGGGCTCGATACGCAGTATTTT	CASTTPPRGLDTQYF
.	.	TRBV7-2	TRBJ2-1	TGTGCCAGCAGCGCCCCCCCGGGGGCCTACAATGAGCAGTTCTTC	CASSAPPGAYNEQFF